The clone carrying this TCR beta chain was found a few times. This record comes from a study of blood T cell repertoires in COVID-19. As handled by the study authors: Cell counts per sample came from amplifying reference gene primers. Sequencing used immunoSEQ multiplex PCR; TCRdb keeps in-frame clones, though not all of them. The V and J calls and clone size come from that table; D and trimming were worked out from the DNA. The table shows 270,000 or so clones, with 80% to 90% occurring only once. V was shortened by 5 bases and J by 1 base, with 15 bases between the two germline ends. Germline-derived CDR1 and CDR2 are LGHNA and YNFKEQ. The CDR3 loop spans 16 amino acids.

The V gene is TRBV4-2, the J gene TRBJ1-5; a weak D match, TRBD1 (6 bases). Sequenced sample: peripheral blood. The receptor's source is a young woman with active or convalescent COVID-19. CDR3 coding DNA: TGTGCCAGCAGCAGCGTCGGGGGGGGCAGCAATCAGCCCCAGCATTTT. This encodes CASSSVGGGSNQPQHF.